These 22 T cell receptor beta chains came from one sample sequenced in a study of OX40 agonist ivuxolimab in advanced cancers. Assay: immunoSEQ multiplex PCR; the TCRdb copy retains only in-frame clones and omits some. The data contain about 54,000 clones, roughly 86% of them singletons. Sequenced material: CD4+ or CD8+ T cells sorted from blood, taken in a trial of the OX40 agonist ivuxolimab. These receptors came from an adult with an advanced solid tumor such as melanoma, head and neck, liver or kidney cancer.

A single count supports this clone. The chain has TRBV7-9 and TRBJ2-6, with unresolved D. Looked up from germline, CDR1 is SEHNR and CDR2 is FQNEAQ (reference sequence). V lost 1 base and J 5 bases, leaving 9 bases between the germline ends. The CDR3 length is 15 residues. The CDR3, as DNA: TGTGCCAGCAGCTTAGGTGGTGTCTGGGCCAACGTCCTGACTTTC. Its translation is CASSLGGVWANVLTF.

The chain joins TRBV19 to TRBJ1-4; D possibly corresponds to TRBD1 (6 bases). V lost 7 bases to trimming and J lost 2 bases, with 14 bases between them. The V gene's germline CDR1 is LNHDA and CDR2 SQIVND (reference sequence). The CDR3 sequence is 15 residues long. CDR3 in DNA: TGTGCCAGTACCCACCAGGGGACCACTAATGAAAAACTGTTTTTT. Translating gives CASTHQGTTNEKLFF. Supplemented by reference TRBV19 and TRBJ1-4, the full variable domain reads DGGITQSPKYLFRKEGQNVTLSCEQNLNHDAMYWYRQDPGQGLRLIYYSQIVNDFQKGDIAEGYSVSREKKESFPLTVTSAQKNPTAFYLCASTHQGTTNEKLFFGSGTQLSVL.

V and J are TRBV9 and TRBJ2-2, with D unclear. V lost 4 bases to trimming and J lost 7 bases, with 11 bases between them. There are 13 residues in the CDR3. CDR1 is SGDLS and CDR2 is YYNGEE in the germline V gene. The CDR3 DNA is TGTGCCAGCAGCCCTTGGAGAGACGGGGAGCTGTTTTTT. As protein: CASSPWRDGELFF.

The CDR3, as DNA: TGTGCCAGCAGTCCCGGGACGAAAGAAGCTTTCTTT. Translated: CASSPGTKEAFF. The V call is TRBV6-5, the J call TRBJ1-1; tentatively, D is TRBD1 (5 bases). V dropped 5 bases and J dropped 8 bases, with 12 bases sitting between them. In germline, CDR1 is MNHEY, CDR2 SVGAGI. This CDR3 is 12 amino acids long.

V and J are TRBV7-2 and TRBJ2-2, with TRBD2 matching over 10 bases. The J segment lost 0 bases and the V segment lost 2 bases, leaving 3 bases of the junction unmatched. CDR1 SGHTA and CDR2 FQGNSA come from the germline V gene. The CDR3 spans 17 residues. CDR3 sequence: CASSLNSGRSNTGELFF. The DNA for the CDR3 is TGTGCCAGCAGCTTAAATAGCGGGAGGTCGAACACCGGGGAGCTGTTTTTT.

On this clone: The same CDR3 is also encoded by other DNA sequences in this sample. CDR3 in DNA: TGTGCCAGCAGTTACGGGGGGAACACTGAAGCTTTCTTT. Protein: CASSYGGNTEAFF. The V call is TRBV6-6, the J call TRBJ1-1; D is possibly TRBD1 (5 bases). CDR3 length: 13 residues. Trimming stripped 2 bases from V and 1 base from J, with 5 bases between. Germline-derived CDR1 and CDR2 are MNHNY and SVGAGI (reference sequence).

V usage is TRBV30 and J usage is TRBJ2-7; tentatively, D is TRBD2 (7 bases). From germline, CDR1 is GTSNPN and CDR2 SVGIG (reference sequence). Trimming stripped 0 bases from V and 6 bases from J, with 12 bases between. This CDR3 is built from 13 residues. CDR3 sequence reads: CAWSVLRGGEQYF. The DNA of the CDR3 is TGTGCCTGGAGTGTACTAAGGGGGGGCGAGCAGTACTTC. Full variable domain (remainder filled in from reference TRBV30 and TRBJ2-7): SQTIHQWPATLVQPVGSPLSLECTVEGTSNPNLYWYRQAAGRGLQLLFYSVGIGQISSEVPQNLSASRPQDRQFILSSKKLLLSDSGFYLCAWSVLRGGEQYFGPGTRLTVT.

The genes are TRBV7-8 and TRBJ2-1, with 15 bases that match TRBD2. With V trimmed by 5 bases and J by 9 bases, 14 bases remained unmatched. This CDR3 contains 18 residues. From germline, CDR1 is SGHVS and CDR2 FQNEAQ. CDR3 region: CASSLGLAGGSRSSEQFF. The CDR3 bases are TGTGCCAGCAGCCTGGGACTAGCGGGAGGCTCGAGGTCGAGTGAGCAGTTCTTC.

The sample holds one count of this clone. The J gene is TRBJ2-2, the V gene TRBV10-2; D possibly corresponds to TRBD1 (5 bases). CDR1 and CDR2 (germline): WSHSY, SAAADI. This CDR3 is 12 amino acids long. Deletions cut 8 bases from V and 6 bases from J, with 10 bases between. The CDR3 sequence is CASGVGAGELFF. DNA of the CDR3: TGCGCCAGCGGGGTAGGGGCCGGGGAGCTGTTTTTT.

This clone was counted only a few times. The chain joins TRBV4-1 to TRBJ2-1; D gene uncertain. The CDR3 is made up of 14 amino acids. Germline loops: CDR1 MGHRA, CDR2 YSYEKL. V was pared by 4 bases and J by 5 bases, with 12 bases between. Written as DNA, the CDR3 is TGCGCCAGCAGCCCTGGCGGCCAGGACAATGAGCAGTTCTTC. Encoded protein: CASSPGGQDNEQFF.

This sequence joins TRBV5-1 and TRBJ2-7; D ambiguous. CDR1 SGHRS and CDR2 YFSETQ come from the germline V gene. Trimming took 0 bases from V and 5 from J, leaving 12 bases between them. The CDR3 sequence is 14 residues long. This chain's CDR3 is CASSLVISGNEQYF. For the CDR3, the DNA is TGCGCCAGCAGCTTGGTTATTTCTGGGAACGAGCAGTACTTC.

The genes are TRBV19 and TRBJ2-7; D is unclear. The CDR3 totals 13 residues. Germline loops: CDR1 LNHDA, CDR2 SQIVND (reference sequence). Between the trimmed V and J ends, which lost 1 base and 6 bases, there was a span of 10 bases. CDR3 protein: CASSIGSRVEQYF. In DNA, the CDR3 is TGTGCCAGTAGTATAGGTTCCCGAGTCGAGCAGTACTTC.

The chain employs TRBV18 and TRBJ2-7; D not resolved. V was pared by 4 bases and J by 4 bases, with 11 bases between. Germline V gene sequence: CDR1 KGHSH, CDR2 LQKENI. This CDR3 has 13 residues. The CDR3 reads CASSLGYFYEQYF. The CDR3 nucleotides are TGTGCCAGCTCACTAGGTTACTTTTACGAGCAGTACTTC.

The chain has TRBV19 and TRBJ2-5; 9 nucleotides line up with TRBD2. Looked up from germline, CDR1 is LNHDA and CDR2 is SQIVND (reference sequence). The CDR3 has 14 residues. V was clipped by 6 bases and J by 5 bases; unmatched bases: 7. The CDR3 bases are TGTGCCAGTAGCCCGATCGGACTAGCGGAGACCCAGTACTTC. Translating it yields CASSPIGLAETQYF.

The chain carries TRBV11-2 and TRBJ2-7; the match to TRBD2 covers 12 bases. The junction had 4 bases not matched to a gene; V was cut back by 0 bases and J by 4 bases. The CDR3 is 16 residues long. Germline CDR1 SGHAT, CDR2 FQNNGV. The CDR3 DNA sequence: TGTGCCAGCAGCTTAGACCTAGCGGGAGGGCCATACGAGCAGTACTTC. Its protein is CASSLDLAGGPYEQYF. The full variable domain, completed using reference TRBV11-2 and TRBJ2-7, is EAGVAQSPRYKIIEKRQSVAFWCNPISGHATLYWYQQILGQGPKLLIQFQNNGVVDDSQLPKDRFSAERLKGVDSTLKIQPAKLEDSAVYLCASSLDLAGGPYEQYFGPGTRLTVT.

The J gene is TRBJ1-1, the V gene TRBV29-1; weak D call: TRBD1 (6 bases). Trimming cost V 5 bases and J 1 base, with 8 bases left between them. Germline V lookup: CDR1 SQVTM, CDR2 ANQGSEA. The CDR3 is 12 amino acids. CDR3 protein: CSVYRENTEAFF. The CDR3 bases are TGCAGCGTTTACAGGGAGAACACTGAAGCTTTCTTT.

The table lists this clone with a few counts. This rearrangement joins TRBV5-6 to TRBJ2-2, with 9 positions matching TRBD1. CDR1 is SGHDT, CDR2 YYEEEE, per germline. The J segment lost 5 bases and the V segment lost 3 bases, leaving 8 bases of the junction unmatched. This CDR3 spans 16 amino acids. Written as DNA, the CDR3 is TGTGCCAGCAGCTCCGAACCGGGACAGGGAACCGGGGAGCTGTTTTTT. Translated, it gives CASSSEPGQGTGELFF.

The count of this clone is one. The J gene is TRBJ2-5, the V gene TRBV5-4; D might be TRBD1 or TRBD2, each matching 5 bases. CDR1 and CDR2 (germline): SGHNT, YYREEE (reference sequence). Trimming pared 3 bases from V and 2 bases from J, leaving 14 bases between. This CDR3 contains 15 residues. The CDR3 DNA reads TGTGCCAGCAGCTCATCAGGGTCGGGGCAAGAGACCCAGTACTTC. Translated, it gives CASSSSGSGQETQYF. The whole variable domain, filled in from reference TRBV5-4 and TRBJ2-5, reads ETGVTQSPTHLIKTRGQQVTLRCSSQSGHNTVSWYQQALGQGPQFIFQYYREEENGRGNFPPRFSGLQFPNYSSELNVNALELDDSALYLCASSSSGSGQETQYFGPGTRLLVL.

V and J are TRBV30 and TRBJ1-2; D might be TRBD1 (6 bases). Per the germline V gene, CDR1 is GTSNPN and CDR2 is SVGIG (reference sequence). The CDR3 sequence is 15 residues long. Deletions cut 0 bases from V and 4 bases from J, with 15 bases between. CDR3 bases: TGTGCCTGGAGTGTAGGGGGAATCGGGACCTATGGCTACACCTTC. This sequence encodes CAWSVGGIGTYGYTF.

V and J are TRBV7-2 and TRBJ2-3; D may be TRBD2 (5 bases). Trimming shortened V by 2 bases and J by 0 bases, and 9 bases separated the two germline ends. Germline CDR1 SGHTA, CDR2 FQGNSA. This CDR3 comprises 15 residues. DNA for the CDR3: TGTGCCAGCAGCTTAAGCGGAGTTAGCACAGATACGCAGTATTTT. This sequence encodes CASSLSGVSTDTQYF.

CDR3: CAWSRGLELGQETQYF. The CDR3, as DNA: TGTGCCTGGAGCCGGGGTTTAGAGCTGGGGCAAGAGACCCAGTACTTC. V gene TRBV30 combines with J gene TRBJ2-5; D is possibly TRBD2 (5 bases). This CDR3 contains 16 residues. Germline V gene lookup returns CDR1 GTSNPN and CDR2 SVGIG (reference sequence). V was clipped by 3 bases and J by 2 bases, with 19 bases between them.

J is TRBJ1-1 and V is TRBV18; no clear D. V was cut by 0 bases and J by 1 base, with 9 bases left in between. This CDR3 contains 15 residues. In germline, CDR1 is KGHSH, CDR2 LQKENI. CDR3 amino acids: CASSPPTVSNTEAFF. The CDR3 DNA reads as TGTGCCAGCTCACCACCCACAGTGTCGAACACTGAAGCTTTCTTT.